This is a list of T cell receptor beta chains from one sample in a study of Graves' ophthalmopathy and Graves' hyperthyroidism. TCRdb fed the multiplex PCR reads into MiXCR, producing one record per CDR3 protein. This repertoire shows about 620,000 distinct CDR3 sequences, 20% to 25% found once; its top ten account for around 7%. What was sequenced was peripheral blood. The receptors were sampled from a woman younger than 35 with stable Graves' hyperthyroidism. Some clones in this sample may be carry-over from other donors' samples. The CDR3 runs from the conserved cysteine through the conserved F or W. A D gene is named only where the DNA matches it firmly. Size values are once, few and many counts, or a class for expanded clones, and some rows have none.

clone_size	d_call	j_call	v_call	cdr3_nt	cdr3_aa
NA	TRBD1	TRBJ1-5	TRBV28	TGTGCCAGCACTCCTTCCGGGCCAGGGGGACGTCAGCCCCAGCATTTT	CASTPSGPGGRQPQHF
NA	TRBD2	TRBJ2-2	TRBV28	TGTGCCACGGACGATGGGGGGGGACGTGGCGGGGAGCTGCTTTTT	CATDDGGGRGGELLF
many	NA	TRBJ1-5	TRBV6-4	TGTGCCAGACGTTGTGTTCGGCCCCAGCATTTT	CARRCVRPQHF
many	NA	TRBJ2-5	TRBV28	TGTGCCAGCAGACCACCCAGGGGCTCGGAGACCCAGTACTTC	CASRPPRGSETQYF
many	NA	TRBJ2-7	TRBV12-3/TRBV12-4	TGTGCCAGCAGTTTATCTGGGACCCAGTACCAGTACGAGCAGTACTTC	CASSLSGTQYQYEQYF
NA	NA	TRBJ1-1	TRBV5-1	TGCGCCAGCAGCTTGGTTGGATTCACTGAAGCTTTCTTT	CASSLVGFTEAFF
NA	NA	TRBJ1-5	TRBV12-3/TRBV12-4	TGTGCCAGCAGTACCGTAGGGAATCAGCCCCAGCATTTT	CASSTVGNQPQHF
NA	NA	TRBJ2-7	TRBV20-1	TGCAGTGCTGCGGGACCGTCCTCGGTCCACGAGCAGTACTTC	CSAAGPSSVHEQYF
many	TRBD1	TRBJ1-1	TRBV5-1	TGTGCCAGCAGTTTGGACAGGGGGGGAACTGAAGCTTTCTTT	CASSLDRGGTEAFF
many	TRBD1	TRBJ1-5	TRBV12-3/TRBV12-4	TGTGCCAGCAGTTTTCGGACAGGGGTAAGCAATCAGCCCCAGCATTTT	CASSFRTGVSNQPQHF
NA	NA	TRBJ1-2	TRBV30	TGTGCCTGGAGTGTAGCACGTTCCTATGGCTACACCTTC	CAWSVARSYGYTF
NA	NA	TRBJ1-2	TRBV6-1	TGTGCCAGCACTAAAAAGGGGTCCCTGGGTGGCTACACCTTC	CASTKKGSLGGYTF
NA	NA	TRBJ1-5	TRBV2	TGTGCCAGCAGTGGGGGGACCTGGCAGATCAATCAGCCCCAGCATTTT	CASSGGTWQINQPQHF
NA	TRBD2	TRBJ2-5	TRBV7-3	TGTGCCAGCAGCCTGTCCGGGACTAGAAATAAAGAGACCCAGTACTTC	CASSLSGTRNKETQYF
NA	TRBD1	TRBJ1-1	TRBV29-1	TGCAGCGTTGTCAAGGACAGGGGCACTGAAGCTTTCTTT	CSVVKDRGTEAFF
many	NA	TRBJ1-6	TRBV6-1	TGTGCCAGCAAGGTGGACCTGGGAGGTCTGGGCGCCCTCCACTTT	CASKVDLGGLGALHF
NA	TRBD2	TRBJ2-5	TRBV5-1	TGCGCCAGCAGCGGGACTAGCGGGAGCCCGGAGACCCAGTACTTC	CASSGTSGSPETQYF
many	NA	TRBJ1-1	TRBV12-3/TRBV12-4	TGTGCCAGCAGTTGGGCACGCGCTGGGAACACTGAAGCTTTCTTT	CASSWARAGNTEAFF
many	NA	TRBJ2-5	TRBV10-3	TGTGCCATCAGTGTCGGGACAAACCAAGAGACCCAGTACTTC	CAISVGTNQETQYF
NA	NA	TRBJ2-7	TRBV6-2/TRBV6-3	TGTGCCAGCAGCCCGGGGGCCTTCTTTTGGTACGAGCAGTACTTC	CASSPGAFFWYEQYF
many	NA	TRBJ1-6	TRBV15	TGTGCCACCAGCGGACAACAGGGTGTCACTTCACCCCTCCACTTT	CATSGQQGVTSPLHF
few	TRBD1	TRBJ1-2	TRBV19	TGTGCCAGTAGCTCACTCCCGGGACAGGAGAACTATGGCTACACCTTC	CASSSLPGQENYGYTF